The 8 T cell receptor beta chains given below trace back to one sample, sequenced in a study of blood T cell repertoires in COVID-19. Data came from immunoSEQ multiplex PCR; TCRdb stores just in-frame clones and leaves some out. This table has about 120,000 clones, around 87% appearing once. The sequenced sample consisted of peripheral blood. These receptors all come from a woman in her sixties or seventies with acute or convalescent COVID-19.

The chain employs TRBV30 and TRBJ2-7; 9 nucleotides match TRBD1. With V trimmed by 2 bases and J by 3 bases, 5 bases remained unmatched. This CDR3 has 14 amino acids. The germline gives CDR1 GTSNPN, CDR2 SVGIG (reference sequence). The CDR3 DNA reads TGTGCCTGGAGTTCGGGACAGGGAATCTACGAGCAGTACTTC. This encodes CAWSSGQGIYEQYF. The full variable domain, in which reference TRBV30 and TRBJ2-7 provide the parts outside the CDR3, is SQTIHQWPATLVQPVGSPLSLECTVEGTSNPNLYWYRQAAGRGLQLLFYSVGIGQISSEVPQNLSASRPQDRQFILSSKKLLLSDSGFYLCAWSSGQGIYEQYFGPGTRLTVT.

V usage is TRBV30 and J usage is TRBJ2-2; 8 bases line up with TRBD1. The germline V gene encodes CDR1 GTSNPN and CDR2 SVGIG (reference sequence). V dropped 4 bases and J dropped 6; count of bases not matched to a gene: 7. The CDR3 extends over 14 amino acids. CDR3 sequence: CAWIPGTGPGELFF. In DNA, the CDR3 is TGTGCCTGGATCCCCGGGACAGGCCCCGGGGAGCTGTTTTTT.

The chain couples TRBV28 to TRBJ1-5, with 7 bases aligning to TRBD1. The CDR3 has 14 amino acids. J lost 2 bases, V lost 6 bases, and 4 bases had no gene match. Per the germline V gene, CDR1 is MDHEN and CDR2 is SYDVKM. The CDR3 here is CASRTGSGNQPQHF. The CDR3 DNA reads as TGTGCCAGCAGGACAGGGTCGGGCAATCAGCCCCAGCATTTT.

V is TRBV18 and J is TRBJ1-5, with D possibly TRBD1 on 5 matching bases. CDR3 length: 12 residues. Germline V gene sequence: CDR1 KGHSH, CDR2 LQKENI. The germline V and J ends were trimmed by 6 bases and 7 bases, with 10 bases remaining between them. The CDR3 spells CASSHRGQPQHF. The CDR3 DNA is TGTGCCAGCTCTCACCGGGGGCAGCCCCAGCATTTT.

The rearrangement uses TRBV7-2 and TRBJ1-4; 10 bases agree with TRBD1. This CDR3 region has 15 residues. With 1 base clipped from V and 5 bases from J, the junction kept 1 base outside the gene matches. CDR1 is SGHTA, CDR2 FQGNSA, per germline. The chain's CDR3 is CASSLGGQGNEKLFF. The CDR3 bases are TGTGCCAGCAGCTTAGGGGGACAGGGGAATGAAAAACTGTTTTTT.

The genes are TRBV28 and TRBJ1-5; D is possibly TRBD1 (5 bases). Germline V gene lookup returns CDR1 MDHEN and CDR2 SYDVKM. Trimming took 6 bases from V and 1 from J, leaving 19 bases between them. This CDR3 region has 17 residues. Here the CDR3 DNA reads TGTGCCAGCAGCAATGGGGCCACGGGACTGAGCAATCAGCCCCAGCATTTT. It encodes CASSNGATGLSNQPQHF.

J is TRBJ1-1 and V is TRBV30; possibly TRBD1 for D (6 bases). The CDR3 loop spans 15 amino acids. CDR1 and CDR2 (germline): GTSNPN, SVGIG (reference sequence). Between the trimmed V and J ends, which lost 5 bases and 1 base, there was a span of 17 bases. The CDR3 loop is CAWDRGGGGNTEAFF. The DNA of the CDR3 is TGTGCCTGGGACCGCGGGGGCGGAGGGAACACTGAAGCTTTCTTT.

The table lists this clone with a few counts. The chain has TRBV3-1 (or the pseudogene TRBV3-2) and TRBJ2-7; D not resolved. The germline gives CDR1 LGHDT, CDR2 YNNKEL (reference sequence). Trimming shortened V by 0 bases and J by 8 bases, and 8 bases separated the two germline ends. The CDR3 covers 12 residues. The CDR3 DNA is TGTGCCAGCAGCCAAGACGTGGCAAAGCAGTACTTC. This codes for CASSQDVAKQYF.